This TCR beta chain was profiled in a study of blood T cell repertoires in COVID-19. Study as a whole: The analysed material was cDNA or gDNA that came from T cells, B-cell-depleted T cells, or PBMCs.

Trimming pared 3 bases from V and 2 bases from J, leaving 13 bases between. This CDR3 region has 15 residues. The authors' processing: From reference gene primer amplification, estimates of nucleated cell counts were derived. Some clones are missing from TCRdb's copy, which holds only in-frame ones; the method was immunoSEQ multiplex PCR. V, J and clone size derive from that table, while D and trimming were established from the DNA sequence. Of about 42,000 clones in the sample, around 89% are singletons; the top ten hold roughly 3.7%. This clonotype originated in a human donor in a cohort sampled during active COVID-19. Material for sequencing was peripheral blood. This chain joins TRBV23-1 and TRBJ2-5; D is perhaps TRBD2 (6 bases). TRBV23-1 is given ORF status, its function remaining uncertain. The CDR3 DNA reads as TGCGCCAGCAGTCAGGGAGGCAGAACACAAGAGACCCAGTACTTC. Translated: CASSQGGRTQETQYF.